This TCR beta chain stems from a study of molecular identifiers for immune sequencing clone quantification. The wider study: Sequencing covered four of five parts into which replicate RNA from about 20,000 or 100,000 naive CD8 cells was split.

TCRdb called the PCR reads again in MiXCR, with one record for every CDR3 protein. The sample shows 350,000 or so distinct CDR3 sequences, about 20% of them seen only once. Trimming pared 7 bases from V and 1 base from J, leaving 19 bases between. CDR3 size: 15 residues. Germline V CDR1 and CDR2: SQVTM, ANQGSEA. This clonotype has only a few counts. This TCR came from a human donor in good health. Some libraries in this study had Jurkat cell RNA spiked in. Sequences were obtained from naive CD8+ T cells from blood, with Jurkat cell RNA spiked in. The subset: FACS-sorted CD8+CD4-CCR7+CD45RA+ naive T cells. The chain uses TRBV29-1 and TRBJ1-1; D perhaps matches TRBD1 (5 bases). CDR3 residues: CSATGAQGWNTEAFF. The CDR3 DNA reads as TGCAGCGCCACCGGGGCCCAGGGCTGGAACACTGAAGCTTTCTTT.